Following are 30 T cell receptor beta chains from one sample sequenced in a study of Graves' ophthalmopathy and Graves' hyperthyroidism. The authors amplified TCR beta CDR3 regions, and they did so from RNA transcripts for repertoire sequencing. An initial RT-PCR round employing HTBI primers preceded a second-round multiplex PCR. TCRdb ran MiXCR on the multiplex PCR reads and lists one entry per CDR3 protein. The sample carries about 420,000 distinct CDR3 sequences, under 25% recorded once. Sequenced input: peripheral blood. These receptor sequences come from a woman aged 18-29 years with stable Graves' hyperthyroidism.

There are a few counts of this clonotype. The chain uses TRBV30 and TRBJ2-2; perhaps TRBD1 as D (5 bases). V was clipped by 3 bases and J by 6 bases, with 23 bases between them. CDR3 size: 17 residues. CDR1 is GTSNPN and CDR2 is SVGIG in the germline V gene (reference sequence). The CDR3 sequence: CAWRKKARVQKAGELFF. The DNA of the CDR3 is TGTGCCTGGAGGAAGAAGGCCAGGGTGCAAAAGGCCGGGGAGCTGTTTTTT.

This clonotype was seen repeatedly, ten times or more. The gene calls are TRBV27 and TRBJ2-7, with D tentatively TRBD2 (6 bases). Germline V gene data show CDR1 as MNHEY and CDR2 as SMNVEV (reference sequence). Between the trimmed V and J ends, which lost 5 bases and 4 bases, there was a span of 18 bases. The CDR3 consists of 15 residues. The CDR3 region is CASSPLAGNWYEQYF. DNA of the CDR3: TGTGCCAGCAGTCCCCTTGCGGGGAATTGGTACGAGCAGTACTTC.

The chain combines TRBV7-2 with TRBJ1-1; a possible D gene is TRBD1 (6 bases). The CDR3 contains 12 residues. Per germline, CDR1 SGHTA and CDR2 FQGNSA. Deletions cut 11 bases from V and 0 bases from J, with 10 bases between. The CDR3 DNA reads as TGTGCCCCACAGGGCATGAACACTGAAGCTTTCTTT. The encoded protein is CAPQGMNTEAFF. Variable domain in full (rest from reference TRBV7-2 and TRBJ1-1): GAGVSQSPSNKVTEKGKDVELRCDPISGHTALYWYRQSLGQGLEFLIYFQGNSAPDKSGLPSDRFSAERTGGSVSTLTIQRTQQEDSAVYLCAPQGMNTEAFFGQGTRLTVV.

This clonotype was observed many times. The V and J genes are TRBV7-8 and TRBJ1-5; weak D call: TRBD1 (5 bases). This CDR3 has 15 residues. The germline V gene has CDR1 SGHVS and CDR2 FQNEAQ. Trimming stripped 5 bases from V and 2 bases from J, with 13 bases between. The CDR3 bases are TGTGCCAGCAGCCCTCTTGGGGGGGGCAATCAGCCCCAGCATTTT. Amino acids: CASSPLGGGNQPQHF.

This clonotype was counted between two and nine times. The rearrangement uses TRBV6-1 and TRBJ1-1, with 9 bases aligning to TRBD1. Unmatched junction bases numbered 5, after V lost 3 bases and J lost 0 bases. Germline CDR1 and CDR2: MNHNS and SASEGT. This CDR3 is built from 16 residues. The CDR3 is CASSDRDRALNTEAFF. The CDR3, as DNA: TGTGCCAGCAGTGACCGGGACAGGGCCTTGAACACTGAAGCTTTCTTT.

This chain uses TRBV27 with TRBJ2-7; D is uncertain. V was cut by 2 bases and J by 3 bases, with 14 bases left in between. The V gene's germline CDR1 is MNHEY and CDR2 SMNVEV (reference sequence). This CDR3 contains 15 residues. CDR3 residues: CASSLQADHRYEQYF. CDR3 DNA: TGTGCCAGCAGTTTACAGGCGGACCACCGCTACGAGCAGTACTTC.

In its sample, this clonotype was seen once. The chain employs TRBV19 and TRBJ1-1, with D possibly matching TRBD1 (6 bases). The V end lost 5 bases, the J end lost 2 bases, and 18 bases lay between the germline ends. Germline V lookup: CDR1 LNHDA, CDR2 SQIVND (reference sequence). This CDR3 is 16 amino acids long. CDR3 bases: TGTGCCAGTAGTTCCGGGACATCCTCCTCCAACACTGAAGCTTTCTTT. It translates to CASSSGTSSSNTEAFF.

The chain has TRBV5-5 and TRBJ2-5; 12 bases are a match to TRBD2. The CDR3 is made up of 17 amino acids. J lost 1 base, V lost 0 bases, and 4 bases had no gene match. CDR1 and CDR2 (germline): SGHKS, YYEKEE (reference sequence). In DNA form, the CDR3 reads TGTGCCAGCAGCTTGGCGGCTAGCGGGGGGGCCCAAGAGACCCAGTACTTC. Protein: CASSLAASGGAQETQYF.

The CDR3 bases are TGCGCCAGCAGCTTGGAAACGGTAGCGGGAGATACGCAGTATTTT. Its protein product is CASSLETVAGDTQYF. This chain joins TRBV5-1 and TRBJ2-3; 7 bases agree with TRBD2. The CDR3 spans 15 residues. J lost 5 bases, V lost 0 bases, and 6 bases had no gene match. Germline loops: CDR1 SGHRS, CDR2 YFSETQ.

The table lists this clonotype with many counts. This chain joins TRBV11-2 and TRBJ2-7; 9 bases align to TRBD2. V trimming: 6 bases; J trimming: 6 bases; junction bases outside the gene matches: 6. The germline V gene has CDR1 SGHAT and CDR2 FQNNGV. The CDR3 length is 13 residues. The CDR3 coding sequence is TGTGCCAGCAGTTTGGGACTAGCTGGCGAGCAGTACTTC. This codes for CASSLGLAGEQYF.

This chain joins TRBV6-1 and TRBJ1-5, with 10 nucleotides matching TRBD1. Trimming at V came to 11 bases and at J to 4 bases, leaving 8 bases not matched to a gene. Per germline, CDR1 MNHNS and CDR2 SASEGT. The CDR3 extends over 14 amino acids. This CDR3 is CAGIRDRGNQPQHF. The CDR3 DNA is TGTGCCGGCATCCGGGACAGGGGAAATCAGCCCCAGCATTTT.

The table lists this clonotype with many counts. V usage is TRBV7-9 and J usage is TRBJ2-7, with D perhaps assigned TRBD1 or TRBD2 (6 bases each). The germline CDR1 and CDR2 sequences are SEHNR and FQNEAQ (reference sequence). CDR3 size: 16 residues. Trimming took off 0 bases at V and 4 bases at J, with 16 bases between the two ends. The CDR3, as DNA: TGTGCCAGCAGCTTAGCGAACCGGGGGCGCGTGTACGAGCAGTACTTC. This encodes CASSLANRGRVYEQYF.

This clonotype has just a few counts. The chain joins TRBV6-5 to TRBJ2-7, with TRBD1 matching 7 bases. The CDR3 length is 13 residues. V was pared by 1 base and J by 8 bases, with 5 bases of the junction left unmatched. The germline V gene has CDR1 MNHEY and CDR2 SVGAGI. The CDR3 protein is CASSYFDRAQQYF. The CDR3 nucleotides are TGTGCCAGCAGTTACTTCGACAGGGCCCAGCAGTACTTC.

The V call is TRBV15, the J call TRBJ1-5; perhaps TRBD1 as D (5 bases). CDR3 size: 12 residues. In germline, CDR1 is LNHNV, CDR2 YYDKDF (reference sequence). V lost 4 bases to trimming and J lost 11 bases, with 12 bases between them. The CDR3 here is CATSITGGAQHF. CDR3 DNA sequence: TGTGCCACCAGCATTACCGGGGGAGCCCAGCATTTT.

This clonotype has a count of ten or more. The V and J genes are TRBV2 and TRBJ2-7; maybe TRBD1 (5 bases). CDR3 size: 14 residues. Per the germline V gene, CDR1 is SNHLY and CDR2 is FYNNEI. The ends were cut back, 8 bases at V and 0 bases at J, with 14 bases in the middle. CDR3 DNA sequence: TGTGCCAGCGAAAAAGAAGGGGTCTCCTACGAGCAGTACTTC. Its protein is CASEKEGVSYEQYF.

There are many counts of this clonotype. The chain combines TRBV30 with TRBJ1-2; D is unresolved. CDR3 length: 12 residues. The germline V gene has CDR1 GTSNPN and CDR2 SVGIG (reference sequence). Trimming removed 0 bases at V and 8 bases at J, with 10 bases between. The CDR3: CAWSVIDGGYTF. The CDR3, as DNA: TGTGCCTGGAGTGTGATCGATGGCGGCTACACCTTC.

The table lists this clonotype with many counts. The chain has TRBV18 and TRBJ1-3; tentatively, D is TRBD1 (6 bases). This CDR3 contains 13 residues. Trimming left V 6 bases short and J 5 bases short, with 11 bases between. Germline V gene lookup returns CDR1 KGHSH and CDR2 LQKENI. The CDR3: CASSTGQRNTIYF. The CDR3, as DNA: TGTGCCAGCTCGACAGGACAGCGAAACACCATATATTTT.

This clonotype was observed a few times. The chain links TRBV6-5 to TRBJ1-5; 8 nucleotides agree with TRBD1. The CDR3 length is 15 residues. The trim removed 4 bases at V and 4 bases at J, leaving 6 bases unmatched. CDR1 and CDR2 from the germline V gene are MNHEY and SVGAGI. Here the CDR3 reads CASSSRGQVNQPQHF. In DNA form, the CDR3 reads TGTGCCAGCAGTTCACGGGGACAGGTAAATCAGCCCCAGCATTTT.

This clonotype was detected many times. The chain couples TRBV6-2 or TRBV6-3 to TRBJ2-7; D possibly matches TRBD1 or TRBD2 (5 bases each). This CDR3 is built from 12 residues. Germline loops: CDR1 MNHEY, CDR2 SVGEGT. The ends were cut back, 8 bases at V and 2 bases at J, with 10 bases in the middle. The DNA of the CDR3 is TGTGCCAGCGAGGGGACGGCCTACGAGCAGTACTTC. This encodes CASEGTAYEQYF.

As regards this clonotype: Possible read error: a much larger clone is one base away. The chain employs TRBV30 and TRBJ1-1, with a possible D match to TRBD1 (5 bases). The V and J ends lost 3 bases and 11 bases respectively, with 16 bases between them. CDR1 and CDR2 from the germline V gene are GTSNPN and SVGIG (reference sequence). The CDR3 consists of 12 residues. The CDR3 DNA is TGTGCCTGGAGCCCGGCAGGGTGTTGGGCTTTCTTT. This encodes CAWSPAGCWAFF.

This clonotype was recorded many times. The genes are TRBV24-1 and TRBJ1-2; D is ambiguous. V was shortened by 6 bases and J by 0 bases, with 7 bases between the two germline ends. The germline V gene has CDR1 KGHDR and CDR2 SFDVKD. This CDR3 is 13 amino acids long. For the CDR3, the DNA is TGTGCCACCAGTCTGGGAACTAACTATGGCTACACCTTC. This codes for CATSLGTNYGYTF.

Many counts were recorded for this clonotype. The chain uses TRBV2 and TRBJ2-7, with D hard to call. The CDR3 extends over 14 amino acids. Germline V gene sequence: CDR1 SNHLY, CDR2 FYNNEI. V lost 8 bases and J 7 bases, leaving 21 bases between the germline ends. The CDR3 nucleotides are TGTGCCAGCGGGGAAAGCGTGAGCGTTGGGGAGCAGTACTTC. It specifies CASGESVSVGEQYF.

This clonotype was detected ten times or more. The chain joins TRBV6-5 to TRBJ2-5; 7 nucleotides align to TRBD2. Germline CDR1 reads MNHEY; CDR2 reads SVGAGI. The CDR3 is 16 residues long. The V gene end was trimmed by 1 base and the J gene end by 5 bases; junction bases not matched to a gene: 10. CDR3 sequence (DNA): TGTGCCAGCAGTTACTGGGGCGGGAGCCTCGCGGAGACCCAGTACTTC. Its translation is CASSYWGGSLAETQYF.

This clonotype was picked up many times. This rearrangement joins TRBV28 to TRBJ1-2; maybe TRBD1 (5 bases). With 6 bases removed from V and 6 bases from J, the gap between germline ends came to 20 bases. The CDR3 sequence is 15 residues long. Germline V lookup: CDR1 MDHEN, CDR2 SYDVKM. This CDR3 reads CASSPPGTGHHGYTF. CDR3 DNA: TGTGCCAGCAGCCCCCCCGGTACGGGGCATCATGGCTACACCTTC.

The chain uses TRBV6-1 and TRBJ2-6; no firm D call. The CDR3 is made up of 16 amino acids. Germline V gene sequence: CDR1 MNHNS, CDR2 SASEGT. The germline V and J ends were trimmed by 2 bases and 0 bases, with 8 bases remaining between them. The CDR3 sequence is CASSEFVSSGANVLTF. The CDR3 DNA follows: TGTGCCAGCAGTGAATTTGTAAGCTCTGGGGCCAACGTCCTGACTTTC.

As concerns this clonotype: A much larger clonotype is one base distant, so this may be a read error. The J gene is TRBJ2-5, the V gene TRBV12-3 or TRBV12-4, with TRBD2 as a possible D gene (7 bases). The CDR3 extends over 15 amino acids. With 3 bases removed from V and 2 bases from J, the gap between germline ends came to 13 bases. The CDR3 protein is CASSFRGGCQETQYF. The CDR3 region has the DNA TGTGCCAGCAGTTTTAGGGGGGGATGTCAAGAGACCCAGTACTTC.

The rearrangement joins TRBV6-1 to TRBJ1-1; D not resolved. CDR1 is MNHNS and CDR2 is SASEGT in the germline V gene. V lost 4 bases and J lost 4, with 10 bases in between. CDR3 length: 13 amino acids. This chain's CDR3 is CASSGKVGTEAFF. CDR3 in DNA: TGTGCCAGCAGTGGAAAAGTTGGCACTGAAGCTTTCTTT.

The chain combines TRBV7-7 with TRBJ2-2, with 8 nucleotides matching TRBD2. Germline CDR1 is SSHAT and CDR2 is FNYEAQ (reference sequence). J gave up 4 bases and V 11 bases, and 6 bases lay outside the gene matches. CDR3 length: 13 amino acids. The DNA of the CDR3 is TGTGCCTCGAGCGGGGGAAGCACCGGGGAGCTGTTTTTT. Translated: CASSGGSTGELFF. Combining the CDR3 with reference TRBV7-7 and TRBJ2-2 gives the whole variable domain GAGVSQSPRYKVTKRGQDVTLRCDPISSHATLYWYQQALGQGPEFLTYFNYEAQPDKSGLPSDRFSAERPEGSISTLTIQRTEQRDSAMYRCASSGGSTGELFFGEGSRLTVL.

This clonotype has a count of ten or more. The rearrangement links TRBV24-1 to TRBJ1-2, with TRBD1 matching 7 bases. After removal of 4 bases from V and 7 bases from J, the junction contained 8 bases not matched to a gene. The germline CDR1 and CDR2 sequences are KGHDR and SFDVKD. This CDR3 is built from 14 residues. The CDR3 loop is CATSDLDRAAGYTF. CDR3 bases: TGTGCCACCAGTGACCTAGACAGGGCCGCTGGCTACACCTTC.

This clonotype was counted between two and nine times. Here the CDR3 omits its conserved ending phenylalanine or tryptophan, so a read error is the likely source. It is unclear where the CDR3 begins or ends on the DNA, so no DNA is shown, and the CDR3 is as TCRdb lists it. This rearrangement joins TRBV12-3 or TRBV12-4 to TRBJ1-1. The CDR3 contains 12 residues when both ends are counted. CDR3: CASSFLNTETFS.